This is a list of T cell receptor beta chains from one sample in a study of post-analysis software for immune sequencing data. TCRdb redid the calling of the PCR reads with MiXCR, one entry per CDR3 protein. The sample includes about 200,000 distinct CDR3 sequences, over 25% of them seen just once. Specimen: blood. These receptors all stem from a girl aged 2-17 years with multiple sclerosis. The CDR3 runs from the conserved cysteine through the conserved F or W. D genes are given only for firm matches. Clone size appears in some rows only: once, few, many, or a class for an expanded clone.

CASSPSRITEAFF | TGTGCCAGCAGCCCATCCCGTATCACTGAAGCTTTCTTT | TRBJ1-1 | TRBV7-2 | - | -
CASTPGTSGDTQYF | TGCGCCAGCACCCCCGGGACTAGCGGAGATACGCAGTATTTT | TRBJ2-3 | TRBV5-1 | TRBD2 | many
CASSPIGGDTQETQYF | TGTGCCAGCAGCCCCATTGGGGGGGATACCCAAGAGACCCAGTACTTC | TRBJ2-5 | TRBV2 | TRBD2 | many
CASNAQGATEAFF | TGTGCCAGCAACGCCCAGGGGGCGACTGAAGCTTTCTTT | TRBJ1-1 | TRBV27 | TRBD1 | many
CASSRRGNYGYTF | TGTGCCAGCAGCCGCAGGGGGAACTATGGCTACACCTTC | TRBJ1-2 | TRBV7-9 | TRBD1 | -
CASSLWRDRGLSYEQYF | TGTGCCAGCAGTTTATGGAGGGACAGGGGACTCTCCTACGAGCAGTACTTC | TRBJ2-7 | TRBV28 | TRBD1 | many
CAISGGLDGYTF | TGTGCCATCAGTGGCGGGTTAGATGGCTACACCTTC | TRBJ1-2 | TRBV10-3 | - | many
CASSLTGESSPLHF | TGTGCCAGCAGCCTTACAGGGGAGAGTTCACCCCTCCACTTT | TRBJ1-6 | TRBV6-4 | TRBD1 | few
CASSQDLGGTEAFF | TGTGCCAGCAGCCAAGATCTCGGGGGCACTGAAGCTTTCTTT | TRBJ1-1 | TRBV4-2 | - | few
CASSQEERRSDTQYF | TGCGCCAGCAGCCAAGAAGAGCGCCGGTCGGATACGCAGTATTTT | TRBJ2-3 | TRBV4-1 | - | many
CATSRDSTRADGYTF | TGTGCCACCAGTAGAGATTCGACAAGGGCCGACGGGTACACCTTC | TRBJ1-2 | TRBV15 | - | -
CASSLGHAGGNNEQFF | TGCGCCAGCAGCTTGGGTCATGCGGGGGGGAACAATGAGCAGTTCTTC | TRBJ2-1 | TRBV5-1 | TRBD2 | -
CSARGPPPKYGYTF | TGCAGTGCTCGCGGGCCACCGCCCAAGTATGGCTACACCTTC | TRBJ1-2 | TRBV20-1 | - | -
CASSLRGSGANVLTF | TGTGCCAGCAGTCTGAGGGGCTCTGGGGCCAACGTCCTGACTTTC | TRBJ2-6 | TRBV28 | - | many
CASSQPGRGPYEQYF | TGTGCCAGCAGCCAACCGGGACGGGGTCCCTACGAGCAGTACTTC | TRBJ2-7 | TRBV14 | - | -
CASSNFRDSQYEQYF | TGTGCCAGCAGTAACTTCCGGGACAGTCAATACGAGCAGTACTTC | TRBJ2-7 | TRBV7-9 | TRBD1 | few
CASGPEVGAPLHF | TGTGCCAGCGGGCCCGAAGTGGGCGCACCCCTCCACTTT | TRBJ1-6 | TRBV28 | - | -
CASTTKGASGGVAEAFF | TGTGCCAGCACCACAAAGGGGGCGTCGGGGGGGGTAGCTGAAGCTTTCTTT | TRBJ1-1 | TRBV6-1 | TRBD1 | -
CAISGRGRETQYF | TGTGCCATCAGTGGTAGAGGGCGAGAGACCCAGTACTTC | TRBJ2-5 | TRBV10-3 | - | many
CSAGTAGLNTEAFF | TGCAGTGCAGGGACAGCGGGACTAAACACTGAAGCTTTCTTT | TRBJ1-1 | TRBV20-1 | TRBD1 | once
CASTSGQTYEQYF | TGTGCCAGCACCTCAGGACAGACCTACGAGCAGTACTTC | TRBJ2-7 | TRBV6-6 | - | few
CASRPRGSSGNTIYF | TGTGCCAGCAGACCCAGGGGAAGCTCTGGAAACACCATATATTTT | TRBJ1-3 | TRBV2 | - | -
CASSLEPFETQYF | TGCGCCAGCAGCCTCGAGCCGTTTGAGACCCAGTACTTC | TRBJ2-5 | TRBV5-1 | - | few
CASSLGGQGGEQYF | TGCGCCAGCAGCTTGGGTGGCCAGGGCGGCGAGCAGTACTTC | TRBJ2-7 | TRBV5-1 | - | -
CASSSTGPETQYF | TGCGCCAGCAGCTCGACAGGGCCAGAGACCCAGTACTTC | TRBJ2-5 | TRBV5-1 | TRBD1 | many
CSAPSGGQETQYF | TGCAGTGCTCCTTCCGGGGGGCAAGAGACCCAGTACTTC | TRBJ2-5 | TRBV20-1 | TRBD2 | many
CASSLRGTGEDTQYF | TGTGCCAGCAGCTTGAGGGGCACAGGAGAAGATACGCAGTATTTT | TRBJ2-3 | TRBV7-2 | - | few
CASSFAGLAGGWVDTQYF | TGTGCCAGCAGCTTCGCCGGACTAGCGGGGGGGTGGGTAGATACGCAGTATTTT | TRBJ2-3 | TRBV7-2 | TRBD2 | -
CSARDFGRESYNEQFF | TGCAGTGCTAGGGACTTTGGGAGGGAATCATACAATGAGCAGTTCTTC | TRBJ2-1 | TRBV20-1 | TRBD2 | -
CASRLGPYLAENTGELFF | TGTGCCAGCAGACTCGGACCCTACCTAGCGGAGAACACCGGGGAGCTGTTTTTT | TRBJ2-2 | TRBV12-3/TRBV12-4 | TRBD2 | many
CASSPAKGTVSLTGANVLTF | TGTGCCAGCAGCCCTGCCAAGGGGACAGTCTCATTGACGGGGGCCAACGTCCTGACTTTC | TRBJ2-6 | TRBV7-9 | TRBD1 | -
CSAREDPNTEAFF | TGCAGTGCTAGAGAGGATCCGAACACTGAAGCTTTCTTT | TRBJ1-1 | TRBV20-1 | - | few
CASSPRKGASDTRYF | TGTGCCAGCAGCCCCAGGAAGGGGGCCTCAGATACGCGGTATTTT | TRBJ2-3 | TRBV4-2 | TRBD1 | -
CSVGRDYGYTF | TGCAGCGTAGGGAGAGACTATGGCTACACCTTC | TRBJ1-2 | TRBV20-1 | - | many
CASRMMNTEAFF | TGTGCCAGCCGCATGATGAACACTGAAGCTTTCTTT | TRBJ1-1 | TRBV28 | - | -
CSTVPGQGATDEQYF | TGCAGTACTGTCCCGGGACAGGGGGCTACCGACGAGCAGTACTTC | TRBJ2-7 | TRBV20-1 | TRBD1 | many